This is a list of T cell receptor beta chains from one sample in a study of patients and donors after allogeneic stem cell transplantation. TCRdb recomputed calls from the RT-PCR reads with MiXCR, one row per CDR3 protein. The sample records over 150,000 distinct CDR3 sequences, approximately 30% being singletons. The specimen sequenced was blood, either unsorted or a sorted T cell fraction (not recorded which). These TCRs come from a human donor who was either an allogeneic HSCT recipient or a stem cell or donor lymphocyte infusion donor (not recorded which). It is not recorded whose cells these are; they may come from a transplant donor. Each CDR3 is given with its conserved first and last residue. Fields, in order: CDR3 length, J gene, clone size, V gene, CDR3 protein. Clone size is stated in some rows and not others, as once, few, many or a class when expanded.

CDR3 length: 14
J gene: TRBJ2-7
clone size: NA
V gene: TRBV13
CDR3 protein: CASSLGRGFYEQYF

CDR3 length: 16
J gene: TRBJ2-3
clone size: few
V gene: TRBV10-3
CDR3 protein: CAIRAGTGGGTDTQYF

CDR3 length: 14
J gene: TRBJ2-7
clone size: NA
V gene: TRBV20-1
CDR3 protein: CSAGLAGANYEQYF

CDR3 length: 18
J gene: TRBJ1-5
clone size: NA
V gene: TRBV7-2
CDR3 protein: CASSPWTGNFYSNQPQHF

CDR3 length: 16
J gene: TRBJ2-1
clone size: few
V gene: TRBV12-3/TRBV12-4
CDR3 protein: CASSLVGGPGENEQFF

CDR3 length: 16
J gene: TRBJ1-2
clone size: once
V gene: TRBV15
CDR3 protein: CATSRDRWLVPYGYTF

CDR3 length: 12
J gene: TRBJ2-7
clone size: NA
V gene: TRBV18
CDR3 protein: CASSPLLGEQYF

CDR3 length: 16
J gene: TRBJ2-7
clone size: NA
V gene: TRBV6-5
CDR3 protein: CASSYGGTSGSYEQYF

CDR3 length: 15
J gene: TRBJ2-1
clone size: few
V gene: TRBV5-1
CDR3 protein: CASSLSGETYNEQFF

CDR3 length: 16
J gene: TRBJ1-5
clone size: few
V gene: TRBV15
CDR3 protein: CATSRWGQPTNQPQHF

CDR3 length: 15
J gene: TRBJ1-1
clone size: few
V gene: TRBV12-3/TRBV12-4
CDR3 protein: CASSLQGLGNTEAFF

CDR3 length: 14
J gene: TRBJ2-2
clone size: NA
V gene: TRBV29-1
CDR3 protein: CSVTGLTHTGELFF

CDR3 length: 18
J gene: TRBJ2-5
clone size: NA
V gene: TRBV7-2
CDR3 protein: CASSLEPTFSVSLKTQYF

CDR3 length: 14
J gene: TRBJ1-4
clone size: NA
V gene: TRBV12-3/TRBV12-4
CDR3 protein: CASSNLQGRAKLFF

CDR3 length: 15
J gene: TRBJ2-7
clone size: NA
V gene: TRBV27
CDR3 protein: CASSRRDTSSYEQYF

CDR3 length: 15
J gene: TRBJ1-5
clone size: NA
V gene: TRBV12-3/TRBV12-4
CDR3 protein: CASSSPGGGRQPQHF

CDR3 length: 13
J gene: TRBJ2-5
clone size: NA
V gene: TRBV6-6
CDR3 protein: CASSYSSRETQYF

CDR3 length: 17
J gene: TRBJ2-1
clone size: few
V gene: TRBV9
CDR3 protein: CASSVALGLAGYNEQFF

CDR3 length: 11
J gene: TRBJ1-2
clone size: NA
V gene: TRBV29-1
CDR3 protein: CSVDPSRGYTF

CDR3 length: 14
J gene: TRBJ1-6
clone size: many
V gene: TRBV12-3/TRBV12-4
CDR3 protein: CASSGISFNSPLHF

CDR3 length: 14
J gene: TRBJ2-5
clone size: NA
V gene: TRBV9
CDR3 protein: CASSVGNPEETQYF

CDR3 length: 13
J gene: TRBJ2-5
clone size: few
V gene: TRBV10-2
CDR3 protein: CASSESGVVTQYF

CDR3 length: 16
J gene: TRBJ2-2
clone size: NA
V gene: TRBV7-2
CDR3 protein: CASSSFRERLTGELFF

CDR3 length: 15
J gene: TRBJ1-2
clone size: NA
V gene: TRBV5-1
CDR3 protein: CASSLFLRGDYGYTF

CDR3 length: 15
J gene: TRBJ2-7
clone size: NA
V gene: TRBV29-1
CDR3 protein: CSVSTADRGTYEQYF